The clone carrying this TCR beta chain was counted only a few times. Its target is not known. This entry belongs to a study of blood T cells in healthy people across ages. Study-level results: Strong correlation linked observed beta diversity and percent naive T cells. In older individuals, TCR beta diversity per million T cells was lower, falling roughly linearly with age. There was no known CMV status for donors, so expanded clonotype changes were possibly confounded.

The V end lost 0 bases, the J end lost 0 bases, and 15 bases lay between the germline ends. This CDR3 contains 17 residues. Germline V gene lookup returns CDR1 SGHVS and CDR2 FNYEAQ. Next came a second PCR, run for about 7 to 12 cycles, which used a sample-barcoded 5' primer along with a J-beta primer mix. TCRdb reprocessed the 5' RACE reads with MiXCR, giving one entry per CDR3 protein. The sample includes about a million distinct CDR3 sequences, around 49% of them seen just once. The sequence was collected from a man aged 25-45 years in good health. The chain combines TRBV7-6 with TRBJ2-7; weak D call: TRBD2 (6 bases). The source material was blood. CDR3 amino acids: CASSLAGGVADSYEQYF. CDR3 coding DNA: TGTGCCAGCAGCTTAGCCGGAGGGGTCGCAGACTCCTACGAGCAGTACTTC.